These T cell receptor beta chains were read from a single sample in a study of T cell responses to AZD1222 COVID-19 vaccine. TCRdb keeps only in-frame clones here, not all; method: immunoSEQ multiplex PCR. The top ten clones hold around 26% of a sample with more than 150,000 clones, 88% of them seen once. Specimen: peripheral blood, collected 28 days after the second AZD1222 dose. Receptors were obtained from an adult who received the AZD1222 COVID-19 vaccine. The CDR3 runs from the conserved cysteine through the conserved F or W. The order of the fields is J gene, V gene, clone size, CDR3 protein. Size tells how often a clone was seen (once, few, many) or the class of an expanded clone, and some rows leave it out.

TRBJ2-6 TRBV4-2 . CASSQEPLGQVSGANVLTF
TRBJ1-1 TRBV19 . CASKALGGVMNTEAFF
TRBJ2-2 TRBV5-6 . CASSLPPQGSNTGELFF
TRBJ1-3 TRBV7-9 . CASGGGLPDTIYF
TRBJ2-7 TRBV4-1 . CASSFLTGTGTRNEQYF
TRBJ2-7 TRBV30 . CAWRDSYEQYF
TRBJ2-7 TRBV5-1 . CASSAGLAGVDEQYF
TRBJ2-1 TRBV7-3 . CASSLRGLAGGNSYNEQFF
TRBJ2-7 TRBV19 few CASSTSGSLSYEQYF
TRBJ1-6 TRBV5-6 . CASRTREQGVSYNSPLHF
TRBJ2-1 TRBV27 . CASSELAGYNEQFF
TRBJ1-4 TRBV24-1 . CATSDRGDEKLFF
TRBJ1-4 TRBV7-2 . CASSLRTGGGYEKLFF
TRBJ2-7 TRBV4-1 . CASSHRGDEQYF
TRBJ2-1 TRBV27 . CASSFLSGRSFYNEQFF
TRBJ2-7 TRBV19 . CATRGQDESSYEQYF
TRBJ2-5 TRBV7-2 . CASSSWTSLQETQYF
TRBJ2-5 TRBV6-1 . CASSLQQRRGETQYF
TRBJ2-3 TRBV27 . CASSSAGRTDTQYF
TRBJ1-1 TRBV9 once CASSARGDRLNTEAFF
TRBJ2-2 TRBV5-1 . CASSWTSGANTGELFF
TRBJ2-7 TRBV5-1 . CASSEQSYEQYF
TRBJ2-5 TRBV5-4 . CASSWGLAYEETQYF
TRBJ1-5 TRBV7-8 . CASSSDRLGNQPQHF
TRBJ1-1 TRBV5-1 . CASSLQPTGGTEAFF
TRBJ1-5 TRBV5-6 . CASTQGGTYSNQPQHF